This is a list of T cell receptor beta chains from one sample in a study of blood T cell repertoires in COVID-19. Repertoires were generated with immunoSEQ multiplex PCR, while TCRdb's copy carries only in-frame clones and drops some. Here the sample spans approximately 200,000 clones, 80% to 90% being singletons. Sequenced sample: PBMCs or T cells enriched from blood (not recorded which). All receptors come from a man aged 35 to 55 who had recovered from COVID-19. CDR3s include the opening cysteine and the closing phenylalanine or tryptophan. The D gene is left open where the match is weak. Clone size is stated in some rows and not others, as once, few, many or a class when expanded.

>TRBV5-1|NA|13|NA|TRBJ2-4
TGCGCCAGCAGCTTGGATCAGATGAACATTCAGTACTTC
CASSLDQMNIQYF
>TRBV15|NA|14|TRBD2|TRBJ2-3
TGTGCCACCAGCAGCGCGGGAGGGCCAGATACGCAGTATTTT
CATSSAGGPDTQYF
>TRBV24-1|NA|11|TRBD1|TRBJ1-1
TGTGCCACCAGTGATGGGACAGCGTGGTTCTTT
CATSDGTAWFF
>TRBV28|NA|13|TRBD1|TRBJ1-5
TGTGCCAGCAGCACGACAGGGAATCAGCCCCAGCATTTT
CASSTTGNQPQHF
>TRBV30|once|15|NA|TRBJ1-1
TGTGCCTGGCGATATTCAGGGGCCCCGAACACTGAAGCTTTCTTT
CAWRYSGAPNTEAFF
>TRBV5-1|NA|15|TRBD2|TRBJ2-3
TGCGCCAGCAGCTCGGGACTAGGCCGTGACGGTACGCAGTATTTT
CASSSGLGRDGTQYF
>TRBV5-4|NA|17|TRBD1|TRBJ2-6
TGTGCCAGCAGCTTAGTACAGGGGGCACCTGGGGCCAACGTCCTGACTTTC
CASSLVQGAPGANVLTF
>TRBV7-9|NA|12|TRBD2|TRBJ2-7
TGTGCCAGCAGCCTTAGCGGGTACGAGCAGTACTTC
CASSLSGYEQYF
>TRBV5-8|NA|13|NA|TRBJ2-7
TGTGCCAGCAGCTTAAGGGGGTTCGACGAGCAGTACTTC
CASSLRGFDEQYF
>TRBV11-2|NA|13|NA|TRBJ2-3
TGTGCCAGCAGCTTCTCTATCACAGATACGCAGTATTTT
CASSFSITDTQYF
>TRBV6-5|NA|16|TRBD2|TRBJ2-5
TGTGCCAGCAGTTACCAACTAGCGGGCCTGCAAGAGACCCAGTACTTC
CASSYQLAGLQETQYF
>TRBV7-2|once|14|NA|TRBJ2-6
TGTGCCAGCAGCTCCGTCTCTGGGGCCAACGTCCTGACTTTC
CASSSVSGANVLTF
>TRBV18|NA|14|NA|TRBJ1-2
TGTGCCAGCTCACCACCGGCCCAGGTTTACCCCTACACCTTC
CASSPPAQVYPYTF
>TRBV9|NA|14|TRBD1|TRBJ1-2
TGTGCCAGCAGCGGGGGACAGGGGTTAGGTGGCTACACCTTC
CASSGGQGLGGYTF
>TRBV6-5|once|15|TRBD1|TRBJ1-2
TGTGCCAGCAGTCACCAAAGCCACAGGGGTCGCGGCTACACCTTC
CASSHQSHRGRGYTF
>TRBV19|NA|16|NA|TRBJ2-7
TGTGCCAGTAGCGCACGGAAGACGGGTTTTACCTACGAGCAGTACTTC
CASSARKTGFTYEQYF
>TRBV5-1|NA|17|TRBD1|TRBJ1-2
TGCGCCAGCAGCTCCTCCTGGGGGTTTACAGGGGAAGGCGGCTACACCTTC
CASSSSWGFTGEGGYTF
>TRBV2|NA|12|NA|TRBJ1-4
TGTGCCAGCAGTTTTACAGCCGAAAAACTGTTTTTT
CASSFTAEKLFF
>TRBV19|NA|15|NA|TRBJ1-5
TGTGCCAGTAGTATAGACTCGGGGGGCGGACAGCCCCAGCATTTT
CASSIDSGGGQPQHF
>TRBV27|NA|16|TRBD1|TRBJ2-7
TGTGCCAGCAGTTTATCGGACAGGCAAATCTCCTACGAGCAGTACTTC
CASSLSDRQISYEQYF
>TRBV19|NA|13|NA|TRBJ2-2
TGTGCCAGTAGTATGGTGACTAGCGGGGAGCTGTTTTTT
CASSMVTSGELFF
>TRBV6-2/TRBV6-3|NA|18|TRBD2|TRBJ2-3
TGTGCCAGCAGTTACAACGGACTAGCGGGGACTAGCACAGATACGCAGTATTTT
CASSYNGLAGTSTDTQYF
>TRBV27|few|18|TRBD2|TRBJ2-3
TGTGCCAGCAGTTTATCGTTAGCGGGAGGGAGAGGTTTAGATACGCAGTATTTT
CASSLSLAGGRGLDTQYF
>TRBV18|once|18|TRBD1|TRBJ1-2
TGTGCCAGCTCCCCTACGCTCGGACAGGGCATTGGGAACTATGGCTACACCTTC
CASSPTLGQGIGNYGYTF